Listed here is a single T cell receptor beta chain. Its antigen is not known. The V gene lost 1 base and the J gene lost 13 bases, with 26 bases spanning the gap. The CDR3 has 17 amino acids. Germline CDR1 and CDR2: SEHNR and FQNEAQ (reference sequence). These data come from a study of T cell responses to AZD1222 COVID-19 vaccine. Overall study findings and caveats: Spike was spanned by vaccine-associated CD4 TCRs, with dominance at 160-218 and 743-854.

Some clones are missing from TCRdb's copy, which holds only in-frame ones; the method was immunoSEQ multiplex PCR. The profile shows some 180,000 clones, 92% of them singletons. This TCR was sampled from an adult who received the AZD1222 COVID-19 vaccine. The material sequenced was peripheral blood, taken 28 days after the second AZD1222 dose. The rearrangement joins TRBV7-9 to TRBJ2-1, with D tentatively TRBD2 (6 bases). CDR3 region: CASSLGGGAGLTASQFF. The CDR3 DNA sequence: TGTGCCAGCAGCTTAGGGGGCGGGGCAGGCCTGACGGCAAGCCAGTTCTTC. The full variable domain, its missing parts supplied by reference TRBV7-9 and TRBJ2-1, is DTGVSQNPRHKITKRGQNVTFRCDPISEHNRLYWYRQTLGQGPEFLTYFQNEAQLEKSRLLSDRFSAERPKGSFSTLEIQRTEQGDSAMYLCASSLGGGAGLTASQFFGPGTRLTVL.